This TCR beta chain emerged from a study of blood T cell repertoires in COVID-19. This study enrolled people aged about 18 to 100 from approximately 25 US geographic areas. Within 2 weeks of study entry, exposed participants had contacted a PCR-confirmed or clinician-diagnosed COVID-19 case. The protocol was immunoSEQ multiplex PCR, while the TCRdb copy is restricted to in-frame clones and leaves out a portion. The table includes 120,000 to 150,000 clones, 84% detected once. V lost 0 bases and J lost 3; bases outside the gene matches: 4. The CDR3 has 16 residues. CDR1 and CDR2 (germline): SGHDT, YYEEEE.

The chain recombines TRBV5-6 with TRBJ2-1; 9 bases map to TRBD2. This TCR came from a woman between 50 and 59 years old who had been exposed to COVID-19. The sequenced material came from PBMCs or T cells enriched from blood (not recorded which). The CDR3 spells CASSLASSGSYNEQFF. The CDR3 bases are TGTGCCAGCAGCTTGGCTAGTAGCGGGAGCTACAATGAGCAGTTCTTC.